Given below is one T cell receptor beta chain in context. Its antigen target is currently unknown. Base quality data are lacking; no much larger clone is found one base away. These data are taken from a study of T cell changes during pregnancy in multiple sclerosis (dated by TCRdb to between 2018 and 2021). General notes on the study: In women with multiple sclerosis, the researchers looked at how the T cell repertoire shifted as pregnancy progressed.

The library was obtained by the immunoSEQ multiplex PCR assay. This immuneACCESS table, as held by TCRdb, lists in-frame sequences with V and J called but not all clones. Of the missing ones, under half trace to an unresolved V gene in checked studies; the others have no known cause. This sample comprises 55,000 to 80,000 clones, 93% of them detected only once. The ten largest clonotypes hold 2.5% to 4% of the sample. V is cut by 2 bases and J by 1 base, and the space between the germline ends is 5 bases. The germline V gene yields SNHLY for CDR1 and FYNNEI for CDR2. The CDR3 spans 13 residues, from the cysteine through the phenylalanine. CDR3 DNA is the only sequence kept; it has 39 bases, read in frame from the first base.

Sequences were derived from CD8+ T cells from peripheral blood mononuclear cells, sampled in the second trimester of pregnancy. This receptor chain uses TRBV2 and TRBJ1-1, with the D gene call left open. The sequence came from a female donor with multiple sclerosis, enrolled in a pregnancy study. The nucleotide sequence reads as follows: TGTGCCAGCAGTGAAACACCGAACACTGAAGCTTTCTTT. It encodes CASSETPNTEAFF.